Here is one TCR beta chain with its context. Its antigen has not been determined. Nothing much larger sits one base from this clone, and base qualities are not available. CDR1 and CDR2, per the germline V gene, are KGHSH and LQKENI. The CDR3 measures 14 amino acids from cysteine to phenylalanine. This entry keeps only the CDR3 DNA: 42 bases, framed from base 1. V trim: 4 bases; J trim: 7 bases; unmatched bases: 9. The receptor library was made with 5' RACE. Sequencing was performed on an Illumina HiSeq 2500. A second about 7 to 11 cycle PCR used a sample-barcoded 5' primer and a J-beta primer mix. A unique molecular identifier was introduced onto each TCR beta cDNA molecule by a template-switch 5' adaptor carrying 12 random nucleotides. At least 2.5 million CDR3-containing paired-end reads were obtained from each sample. First-strand cDNA was synthesized from all RNA with the Mint cDNA synthesis kit, primed by a TRBC-specific oligonucleotide. All cDNA was treated with uracil-DNA glycosylase and then went through a first 18-cycle PCR with the universal primers M1SS and BC2_uni_R. The paper's processing steps were these. For normalization, 1 million high-quality reads were randomly selected from each sample, with every read carrying a distinct molecular identifier. Instead of being binned into consensus sequences, reads that shared molecular identifiers were thrown out. MiTCR, set to a Q25 quality threshold and the strictest error-elimination algorithm, was used for CDR3 identification, clonotype clustering and error correction. A nonparametric unseen species model with Euler transformation was used to estimate lower-bound total TCR beta diversity. TCRdb handled the public reads itself, with Q25 trimming in fastp and clone calling in MiXCR, and kept productive beta chains. Under each unique CDR3 protein, matching rows form one entry showing the most common genes and DNA. TCRdb's processing, not the authors' own work, is the source of the V and J calls. This sample is represented by 1.5 million to 1.9 million distinct CDR3 sequences; roughly 43% of them were singletons. Under 5% of the sample is held by the ten biggest clonotypes.

The roughly 39 donors, aged about 6 to 95 years, were systemically healthy Caucasian individuals from Russia. Each donor gave approximately 9.3 milliliters of peripheral blood, collected into EDTA-treated Vacutainer tubes. Ficoll-Paque density-gradient centrifugation was used to isolate PBMCs, with at least 6.5 million per sample. Total RNA, at least 6 micrograms per sample, was extracted from PBMCs with Trizol reagent. The percentages of naive CD45RAhigh/CD27high T cells were determined by flow cytometry on a PBMC aliquot from every donor. This record belongs to a study of blood T cells in healthy people across ages (dated by TCRdb to about 2015). As for the study more broadly: In model experiments, template switching captured about one uniquely barcoded TCR beta cDNA molecule for every two T cells. Age-related changes in TCR beta repertoire diversity were measured in the study by deep sequencing normalized with unique cDNA molecular identifiers. The donors were split into four age groups: young (average 16 years), middle-aged (about 40), aged (approximately 60) and long-lived (roughly 77). To avoid experimental bias, donors of different ages were spread randomly across the sequencing lanes. Two additional independent replicas of 1 million unique cDNA reads from the same blood draw were analyzed for two donors (one aged 18 to 29 and one aged 80 or older). The study at large found these results: There was a strong correlation between observed TCR beta diversity and the percentage of naive T cells measured by flow cytometry. Conclusive comparison of naive and antigen-experienced compartments was prevented by the profiling of bulk unsorted PBMCs. Because donor CMV infection status was unknown, age-related changes in expanded clonotypes were potentially confounded. Estimates of total diversity from one million sequenced T cells were regarded as lower bounds and underestimates. Compared with the aged group, more naive CD4+ T cells, fewer expanded clones and increased TCR diversity were shown by the long-lived group, suggesting age selection. As age increased, observed TCR beta diversity per million T cells dropped in a roughly linear way, and a significant reduction was already evident by age 40.

The clonotype originates from a young woman in good health. Sequencing input: blood. The rearranged segments are TRBV18 and TRBJ1-2; the central 7 bases match TRBD1. The CDR3 reads CASSQDREGVGYTF. At the DNA level, the sequence is TGTGCCAGCTCACAAGACAGGGAAGGGGTTGGCTACACCTTC.